This is a list of T cell receptor beta chains from one sample in a study of T cell responses to AZD1222 COVID-19 vaccine. Measured with immunoSEQ multiplex PCR; TCRdb has only the in-frame clones, and not every one. The top ten clones hold approximately 6.3% of a sample with 150,000 to 200,000 clones, 90% of them seen once. Sequences were derived from peripheral blood, sampled 28 days after the second AZD1222 dose. The receptors come from an adult who received the AZD1222 COVID-19 vaccine. The CDR3 runs from the conserved cysteine through the conserved F or W. A D gene is named only where the DNA matches it firmly. The listing skips clone size in some rows; elsewhere it reads once, few, many or a size class.

TRBV6-4	-	TRBJ2-2	-	TGTGCCAGCAGTGACTCTAGCGAAAGCGGGGAGCTGTTTTTT	CASSDSSESGELFF
TRBV9	-	TRBJ1-1	TRBD1	TGTGCCAGCAGCGAGAGGACAGGGGTAGAAAACACTGAAGCTTTCTTT	CASSERTGVENTEAFF
TRBV2	-	TRBJ2-3	-	TGTGCCAGCAGCCTGGAAGGGGCGATTAGCACAGATACGCAGTATTTT	CASSLEGAISTDTQYF
TRBV11-3	once	TRBJ2-3	-	TGTGCCAGCAGCTTTAAGGGGGAGCGGGTAAGGACAGATACGCAGTATTTT	CASSFKGERVRTDTQYF
TRBV2	few	TRBJ1-2	-	TGTGCCAGCAGTGAACCGGAGGACCATGTGCCTCCTGGCTACACCTTC	CASSEPEDHVPPGYTF
TRBV18	-	TRBJ2-5	TRBD2	TGTGCCAGCTCAGAGCGGGAAGGCGGGGAGACCCAGTACTTC	CASSEREGGETQYF
TRBV5-1	-	TRBJ2-2	TRBD1	TGCGCCAGCAGCCCGGGACAGCCCCGAGGAAACACCGGGGAGCTGTTTTTT	CASSPGQPRGNTGELFF
TRBV18	-	TRBJ2-3	-	TGTGCCAGCTCACCACCGGGGGGCTGGACAGATACGCAGTATTTT	CASSPPGGWTDTQYF
TRBV7-2	-	TRBJ2-3	TRBD2	TGTGCCAGCAGCTTAGTGGCTAGCGGGGGGGAATTCACAGATACGCAGTATTTT	CASSLVASGGEFTDTQYF
TRBV10-1	-	TRBJ2-7	TRBD2	TGCGCCAGCAGTGCGACTAGCGGGGCCTACGAGCAGTACTTC	CASSATSGAYEQYF
TRBV23-1	-	TRBJ1-5	-	TGCGCCAGCAGTCAAGGCCCGAGCAATCAGCCCCAGCATTTT	CASSQGPSNQPQHF
TRBV6-1	-	TRBJ1-4	-	TGTGCCAGCAGTGAAGGGGGCGTTAATGAAAAACTGTTTTTT	CASSEGGVNEKLFF
TRBV6-5	-	TRBJ2-7	TRBD1	TGTGCCAGCACAAGGACAGGGGGTCGTACATCGCCGGAGTACTTC	CASTRTGGRTSPEYF
TRBV4-3	-	TRBJ2-7	-	TGCGCCAGCAGCCAAGGCTCCGCGGTGGCCTACGAGCAGTACTTC	CASSQGSAVAYEQYF
TRBV5-1	-	TRBJ1-6	-	TGCGCCAGCAGCTTGGAAGGGGTTCTTCGGGATTCACCCCTCCACTTT	CASSLEGVLRDSPLHF
TRBV18	-	TRBJ1-2	-	TGTGCCAGCTCACCAACCGGGGGATATGGCTACACCTTC	CASSPTGGYGYTF
TRBV3-1/TRBV3-2	-	TRBJ1-5	-	TGTGCCAGCAGCCTGGGGGGGGCGAGTCAGCCCCAGCATTTT	CASSLGGASQPQHF
TRBV5-1	-	TRBJ2-3	TRBD1	TGCGCCAGCAGCCCCGGGACAGGGATCCCAGATACGCAGTATTTT	CASSPGTGIPDTQYF
TRBV6-5	once	TRBJ2-1	TRBD2	TGTGCCAGCAGTAAGCGGGAGTTGTACAATGAGCAGTTCTTC	CASSKRELYNEQFF
TRBV7-9	-	TRBJ1-5	TRBD1	TGTGCCAGCAGCTTGGGACAGAACAATCAGCCCCAGCATTTT	CASSLGQNNQPQHF
TRBV6-5	-	TRBJ2-7	TRBD2	TGTGCCAGCAGTTACAAGCGGGGGGCATTCCACGAGCAGTACTTC	CASSYKRGAFHEQYF
TRBV30	-	TRBJ1-4	-	TGTGCCTGGAGTGTATTTGGAGGGTTAGATGAAAAACTGTTTTTT	CAWSVFGGLDEKLFF
TRBV7-2	-	TRBJ2-1	-	TGTGCCAGCATGTTCGCGGGGGCCGATGAGCAGTTCTTC	CASMFAGADEQFF
TRBV6-1	-	TRBJ1-6	TRBD1	TGTGCCAGCAGTGAATCGGGACAGCCCAGTGCAAATTCACCCCTCCACTTT	CASSESGQPSANSPLHF